Below, 19 T cell receptor beta chains from the same sample are listed, as sequenced in a study of blood T cells in healthy people across ages. Then a second PCR, running roughly 7 to 11 cycles, was carried out with a sample-barcoded 5' primer and a J-beta primer mix. TCRdb reprocessed the 5' RACE reads with MiXCR, giving one entry per CDR3 protein. The sample holds about 1.4 million distinct CDR3 sequences, approximately 59% seen once. The sample was blood. All receptors come from a man between 18 and 29 years old in good health.

This clonotype was counted between two and nine times. The J gene is TRBJ2-1, the V gene TRBV11-2; 8 bases are shared with TRBD2. V lost 0 bases and J lost 4; bases outside the gene matches: 8. Germline assignment: CDR1 SGHAT and CDR2 FQNNGV. CDR3 length equals 17 residues. The CDR3 here is CASSLDQHSGVYNEQFF. The CDR3, as DNA: TGTGCCAGCAGCTTAGATCAGCATAGCGGGGTTTACAATGAGCAGTTCTTC.

The chain links TRBV2 to TRBJ2-7; D gene uncertain. There are 11 residues in the CDR3. Germline loops: CDR1 SNHLY, CDR2 FYNNEI. V gave up 2 bases and J gave up 10 bases, with 9 bases separating them. The CDR3 here is CASSELNPQYF. In nucleotides, the CDR3 is TGTGCCAGCAGTGAACTCAACCCCCAGTACTTC.

A few counts support this clonotype. The chain carries TRBV7-8 and TRBJ1-5; TRBD1 matches 9 bases. The CDR3 contains 14 residues. V trimming: 4 bases; J trimming: 7 bases; junction bases outside the gene matches: 5. Germline CDR1 reads SGHVS; CDR2 reads FQNEAQ. Here the CDR3 DNA reads TGTGCCAGCAGCTACGACAGGGGGGGACAGCCCCAGCATTTT. Its protein product is CASSYDRGGQPQHF.

This clonotype was counted a single time. The V gene is TRBV11-2, the J gene TRBJ2-7, with D hard to call. Germline CDR1 SGHAT, CDR2 FQNNGV. The CDR3 extends over 13 amino acids. Trimming took 2 bases from V and 6 from J, leaving 11 bases between them. The CDR3 is CASSLLLAAEQYF. CDR3 coding DNA: TGTGCCAGCAGCTTACTCTTGGCGGCCGAGCAGTACTTC.

The CDR3 loop reads CASSLDRDSYEQYF. The CDR3 DNA sequence: TGTGCCAGCAGTTTGGATAGGGATAGCTACGAGCAGTACTTC. This chain links TRBV12-3 or TRBV12-4 with TRBJ2-7; D remains unclear. V lost 3 bases, J lost 3 bases, and 12 bases lay in between. The CDR3 is 14 residues long.

A few counts support this clonotype. An end of the junction does not agree with germline; a read error may underlie this. Here the CDR3 reads CASSKGLADNEQFF. The CDR3 DNA reads TGTGCCAGCAGCAAGGGACTAGCTGACAACGAGCAGTTCTTC. The rearrangement links TRBV7-7 to TRBJ2-1; 9 bases align to TRBD2. Germline loops: CDR1 SSHAT, CDR2 FNYEAQ (reference sequence). The CDR3 extends over 14 amino acids.

The table lists this clonotype with a few counts. V gene TRBV3-1 combines with J gene TRBJ1-6; 8 bases align to TRBD1. The CDR3 totals 18 residues. Unmatched junction bases numbered 17, after V lost 3 bases and J lost 10 bases. Germline V gene data show CDR1 as LGHDT and CDR2 as YNNKEL (reference sequence). The CDR3 DNA follows: TGTGCCAGCAGCCATGCGTCGGCGGGTCCAGGACAGGGATCACCCCTCCACTTT. Translated, it gives CASSHASAGPGQGSPLHF.

V usage is TRBV4-3 and J usage is TRBJ2-1; 7 positions agree with TRBD1. Germline V gene sequence: CDR1 LGHNA, CDR2 YSLEER. The J segment lost 8 bases and the V segment lost 0 bases, leaving 7 bases of the junction unmatched. The CDR3 consists of 15 residues. The DNA of the CDR3 is TGCGCCAGCAGCCAAGATCAGGGGGTATCGGATGAGCAGTTCTTC. Residues: CASSQDQGVSDEQFF.

The CDR3 loop is CSPTSFVNTEAFF. In nucleotides, the CDR3 is TGCAGCCCGACGAGTTTCGTGAACACTGAAGCTTTCTTT. This chain connects TRBV29-1 to TRBJ1-1; D gene unclear. V lost 8 bases to trimming and J lost 0 bases, with 13 bases between them. The CDR3 totals 13 residues. Germline V gene lookup returns CDR1 SQVTM and CDR2 ANQGSEA.

This CDR3 reads CSARTDGNQPQHF. The CDR3 region has the DNA TGCAGTGCTAGGACAGACGGCAATCAGCCCCAGCATTTT. V and J are TRBV20-1 and TRBJ1-5; possibly TRBD1 for D (5 bases). The germline V gene has CDR1 DFQATT and CDR2 SNEGSKA (reference sequence). The CDR3 has 13 amino acids. V was shortened by 3 bases and J by 2 bases, with 8 bases between the two germline ends.

This clonotype was found a few times. The chain joins TRBV12-5 to TRBJ2-3, with D tentatively TRBD1 or TRBD2 (5 bases each). V lost 6 bases to trimming and J lost 0 bases, with 13 bases between them. The CDR3 contains 15 residues. The germline V gene has CDR1 LGHNT and CDR2 FRNRAP. Written as DNA, the CDR3 is TGTGCTAGTGGGCCAGGGACCTTTAGCACAGATACGCAGTATTTT. Amino acid sequence: CASGPGTFSTDTQYF. The full variable domain, rest sourced from reference TRBV12-5 and TRBJ2-3, is DARVTQTPRHKVTEMGQEVTMRCQPILGHNTVFWYRQTMMQGLELLAYFRNRAPLDDSGMPKDRFSAEMPDATLATLKIQPSEPRDSAVYFCASGPGTFSTDTQYFGPGTRLTVL.

The V and J genes are TRBV7-2 and TRBJ1-1; TRBD1 matches at 10 bases. The germline CDR1 and CDR2 sequences are SGHTA and FQGNSA. The CDR3 consists of 14 residues. The trim removed 6 bases at V and 5 bases at J, leaving 6 bases unmatched. CDR3: CASSPTGGATEAFF. For the CDR3, the DNA is TGTGCCAGCAGTCCGACAGGGGGCGCAACTGAAGCTTTCTTT.

The chain carries TRBV5-5 and TRBJ2-7; D is uncertain. V was trimmed by 5 bases and J by 2 bases, leaving 11 bases between them. Germline V lookup: CDR1 SGHKS, CDR2 YYEKEE (reference sequence). CDR3 length equals 13 residues. The CDR3 DNA reads as TGTGCCAGCAGAGTGGCGGAAACCTACGAGCAGTACTTC. This codes for CASRVAETYEQYF.

The sample holds a few counts of this clonotype. The chain carries TRBV12-3 or TRBV12-4 and TRBJ2-3; no definite D call. Trimming removed 2 bases at V and 0 bases at J, with 9 bases between. This CDR3 is built from 15 residues. CDR3 in amino acids: CASSLTGASTDTQYF. CDR3 sequence (DNA): TGTGCCAGCAGTTTAACTGGCGCTAGCACAGATACGCAGTATTTT.

The chain links TRBV7-2 to TRBJ1-5; D is possibly TRBD1 (6 bases). Germline CDR1 SGHTA, CDR2 FQGNSA. The germline V and J ends were trimmed by 5 bases and 3 bases, with 14 bases remaining between them. The length of the CDR3 is 15 residues. This CDR3 is CASSPIRDNNQPQHF. DNA for the CDR3: TGTGCCAGCAGCCCCATCAGGGACAACAATCAGCCCCAGCATTTT.

V is TRBV29-1 and J is TRBJ2-7; possibly TRBD1 for D (6 bases). CDR1 and CDR2 (germline): SQVTM, ANQGSEA. The CDR3 extends over 14 amino acids. V lost 7 bases to trimming and J lost 0 bases, with 16 bases between them. The DNA of the CDR3 is TGCAGCGCGATAACAGGGTTCTCCTCCTACGAGCAGTACTTC. Translation: CSAITGFSSYEQYF.

The V gene is TRBV27, the J gene TRBJ1-4; D possibly corresponds to TRBD1 (6 bases). Trimming took off 3 bases at V and 5 bases at J, with 13 bases between the two ends. Germline CDR1 reads MNHEY; CDR2 reads SMNVEV (reference sequence). The CDR3 loop spans 15 amino acids. The CDR3 region is CASSLRTAINEKLFF. CDR3 coding DNA: TGTGCCAGCAGTTTGAGGACAGCGATCAATGAAAAACTGTTTTTT.

J is TRBJ1-1 and V is TRBV29-1; the D is unclear. Germline V gene data show CDR1 as SQVTM and CDR2 as ANQGSEA. Trimming removed 3 bases at V and 5 bases at J, with 10 bases between. The CDR3 length is 12 residues. The CDR3 DNA reads as TGCAGCGTTGATCTCGCACAAACTGAAGCTTTCTTT. It is translated as CSVDLAQTEAFF.

The chain combines TRBV4-1 with TRBJ1-2; TRBD1 agrees at 8 bases. Germline values: CDR1 MGHRA, CDR2 YSYEKL. The CDR3 is 15 amino acids. With 1 base clipped from V and 6 bases from J, the junction kept 7 bases outside the gene matches. The CDR3 loop is CASSQVATGGNGYTF. DNA for the CDR3: TGCGCCAGCAGCCAAGTCGCAACAGGGGGTAATGGCTACACCTTC.